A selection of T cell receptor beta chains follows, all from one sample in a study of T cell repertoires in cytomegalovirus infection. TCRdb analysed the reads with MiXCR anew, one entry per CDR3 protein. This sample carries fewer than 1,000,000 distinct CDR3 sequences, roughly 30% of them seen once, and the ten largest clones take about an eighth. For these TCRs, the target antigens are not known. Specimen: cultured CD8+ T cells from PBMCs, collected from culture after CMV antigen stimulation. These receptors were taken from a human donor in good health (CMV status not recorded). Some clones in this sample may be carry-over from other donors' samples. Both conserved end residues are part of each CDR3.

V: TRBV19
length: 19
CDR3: CASSSSRDRPSSYNSPLHF

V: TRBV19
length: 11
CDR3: CASKLIQPQHF

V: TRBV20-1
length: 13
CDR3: CSARDRGGYEQFF

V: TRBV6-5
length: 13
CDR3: CASSYSTGDGYTF

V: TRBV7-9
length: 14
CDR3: CASRTGGLRNTIYF

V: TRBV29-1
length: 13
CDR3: CSVEDRGRDEAFF

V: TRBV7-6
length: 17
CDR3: CASSLAPSGGFGNEQFF

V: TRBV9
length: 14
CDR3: CASSVGGKGTEAFF

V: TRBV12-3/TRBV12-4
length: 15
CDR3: CASTATGDLDTEAFF

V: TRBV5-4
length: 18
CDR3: CASSLVVSRVAGANVLTF

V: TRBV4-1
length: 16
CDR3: CASSPGSARTNEKLFF

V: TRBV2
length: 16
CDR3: CASSETQPGDTDTQYF

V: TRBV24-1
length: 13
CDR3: CATSEPGADTQYF

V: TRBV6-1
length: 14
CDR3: CASSLSGVTYEQYF

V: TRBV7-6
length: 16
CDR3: CASSLGGLGGADTQYF

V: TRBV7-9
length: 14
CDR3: CASSSLAGPDEQFF

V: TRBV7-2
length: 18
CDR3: CASSLGVDRETSTDTQYF

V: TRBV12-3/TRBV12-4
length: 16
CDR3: CASTSWRGGVYNEQFF

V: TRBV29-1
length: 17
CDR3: CSATSLWTGPDRETQYF

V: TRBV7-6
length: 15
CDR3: CASSPRDGQGNTIYF

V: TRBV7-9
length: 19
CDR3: CASSSFQGKGTLNTGELFF

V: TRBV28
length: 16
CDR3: CASSSRLVPITDTQYF

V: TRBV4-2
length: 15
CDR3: CASNRESLGAGELFF

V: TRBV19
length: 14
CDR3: CASRGWAEGETQYF

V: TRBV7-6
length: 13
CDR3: CASSSRPDLEQYF

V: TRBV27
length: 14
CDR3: CASSSTQGSETQYF

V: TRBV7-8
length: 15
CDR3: CASSLGVALEGELFF

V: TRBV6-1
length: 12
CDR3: CASSQGDYEQYF

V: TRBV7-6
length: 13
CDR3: CASSSTRNYEQYF

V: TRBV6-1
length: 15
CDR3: CASSEGFDQTDEQYF

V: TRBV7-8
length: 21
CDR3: CASSPPPGLAGGPSARETQYF

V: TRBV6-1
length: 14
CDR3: CASSPPSGNTEAFF

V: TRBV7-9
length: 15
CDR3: CASSPPGAPRAEAFF

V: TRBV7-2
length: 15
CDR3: CASSWTSGVWYEQFF

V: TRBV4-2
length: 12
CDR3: CASRQDTGELFF

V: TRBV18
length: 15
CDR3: CASSPLEARPYGYTF

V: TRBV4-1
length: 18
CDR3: CASSQDHLAGGRYNEQFF

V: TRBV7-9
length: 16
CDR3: CASSLMDSYMNTEAFF

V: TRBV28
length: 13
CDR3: CASSFVGDTEAFF

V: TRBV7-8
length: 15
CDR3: CASSHDLGGPETQYF

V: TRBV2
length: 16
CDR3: CASSEQLAGNQETQYF

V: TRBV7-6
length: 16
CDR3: CASSSPGGLAYNEQFF

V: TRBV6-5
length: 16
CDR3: CASSYLVAATPYEQYF

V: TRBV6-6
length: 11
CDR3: CATRVADEQFF

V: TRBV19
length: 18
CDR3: CASSWGTNGGRTKNIQYF

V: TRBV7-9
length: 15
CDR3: CASSAQGGLGYGYTF

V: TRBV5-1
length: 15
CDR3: CASSHGQGGTGELFF

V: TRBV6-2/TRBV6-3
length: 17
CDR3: CASSLLAPGVTTGELFF

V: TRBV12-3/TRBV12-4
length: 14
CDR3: CASTAAANTGELFF